The 5 T cell receptor beta chains reported below all come from one sample, sequenced in a study of T cell clones after liver transplantation. Some clones are missing from TCRdb's copy, which holds only in-frame ones; the method was immunoSEQ multiplex PCR. Of 98,000 or so clones listed, 82% are singletons. Source: CD4+ T cells from blood, taken before liver transplant. The receptors come from a human donor who received a liver transplant.

The J gene is TRBJ2-1, the V gene TRBV1; the tabulated D call, TRBD1, remains unverified against the DNA. TRBV1 is assigned pseudogene status. The CDR3 runs to 15 residues. The CDR3 loop reads CTSSPLKAGNNEQFF. The CDR3, as DNA: TGCACCAGCAGCCCCTTAAAGGCAGGTAACAATGAGCAGTTCTTC.

The chain recombines TRBV29-1 with TRBJ1-1; D is uncertain. The CDR3 runs to 10 residues. V gave up 7 bases and J gave up 9 bases, with 12 bases separating them. Germline V gene data show CDR1 as SQVTM and CDR2 as ANQGSEA. CDR3: CSAADIQAFF. CDR3 in DNA: TGCAGCGCCGCAGATATTCAAGCTTTCTTT.

The V gene is TRBV18, the J gene TRBJ2-3; 7 bases align to TRBD2. Germline CDR1 and CDR2: KGHSH and LQKENI. The junction had 10 bases not matched to a gene; V was cut back by 8 bases and J by 2 bases. CDR3 length: 15 amino acids. CDR3 amino acids: CASQRSGAITDTQYF. DNA of the CDR3: TGTGCCAGCCAGAGGAGCGGGGCGATCACAGATACGCAGTATTTT. Variable domain in full (rest from reference TRBV18 and TRBJ2-3): NAGVMQNPRHLVRRRGQEARLRCSPMKGHSHVYWYRQLPEEGLKFMVYLQKENIIDESGMPKERFSAEFPKEGPSILRIQQVVRGDSAAYFCASQRSGAITDTQYFGPGTRLTVL.

The chain links TRBV27 to TRBJ1-5; TRBD1 agrees at 9 bases. This CDR3 comprises 16 residues. CDR1 and CDR2 (germline): MNHEY, SMNVEV (reference sequence). V trimming: 3 bases; J trimming: 6 bases; junction bases outside the gene matches: 9. In DNA form, the CDR3 reads TGTGCCAGCAGTTTCCACAGGGGGCGCGGGATTCAGCCCCAGCATTTT. Protein product: CASSFHRGRGIQPQHF.

The CDR3 nucleotides are TGTGCCAGCAGCCAAGATCCGCGGCTAGGGACCGGGGAGCTGTTTTTT. It is translated as CASSQDPRLGTGELFF. The chain employs TRBV14 and TRBJ2-2; the D is unclear. CDR3 length: 16 residues. V lost 0 bases, J lost 5 bases, and 13 bases lay in between. Per the germline V gene, CDR1 is SGHDN and CDR2 is FVKESK.